Sequencing of this T cell receptor beta chain was carried out in a study of T cells in women clearing cervical HPV infection. Turning to this clone: The read falls 3 residues short of the CDR3 end, and the missing part is taken from the germline J gene.

Using immunoSEQ multiplex PCR, the repertoire was profiled, and TCRdb retains in-frame clones only, with some absent. The listing contains about 30,000 clones. The length of the CDR3 is 18 residues. Trimming cost V 0 bases and J 1 base; bases outside gene matches: 8. The chain uses TRBV12-3 or TRBV12-4 and TRBJ2-3, with 9 nucleotides matching TRBD2. This receptor was obtained from a woman between 18 and 69 years old with a cervical HPV16 infection that either progressed to CIN3+ or cleared (not recorded which). Material for sequencing was blood buffy coat. The CDR3 here is CASSLAPPTSGRTDTQYF. The CDR3 bases that were read are TGTGCCAGCAGTTTAGCCCCCCCGACTAGCGGCCGCACAGATACG.